A single sample is the source of the 15 T cell receptor beta chains below, sequenced in a study of blood T cell repertoires in COVID-19. TCRdb's table, derived via immunoSEQ multiplex PCR, lists solely in-frame clones and lacks some. In the table there are approximately 190,000 clones, roughly 84% of which are singletons. The sample was peripheral blood. These TCRs come from a woman aged 40 to 50 who had recovered from COVID-19.

The gene calls are TRBV10-3 and TRBJ1-6; D not certain. V was pared by 0 bases and J by 7 bases, with 7 bases between. CDR1 is ENHRY and CDR2 is SYGVKD in the germline V gene. The CDR3 loop spans 14 amino acids. Here the CDR3 DNA reads TGTGCCATCAGTGAGTCCCAGAACAATTCACCCCTCCACTTT. Residues: CAISESQNNSPLHF.

The CDR3 DNA follows: TGTGCCATCAGCCGGACTAGCGGGAGAAATGGTTTGGCGGATACGCAGTATTTT. Translation gives CAISRTSGRNGLADTQYF. V usage is TRBV10-3 and J usage is TRBJ2-3, with 13 bases identical to TRBD2. The CDR3 runs to 18 residues. Losses at the gene ends were 6 bases for V and 6 bases for J; bases not matched to a gene: 15. Germline V gene sequence: CDR1 ENHRY, CDR2 SYGVKD.

V and J are TRBV7-8 and TRBJ1-1; D might be TRBD1 (6 bases). The ends were cut back, 5 bases at V and 5 bases at J, with 27 bases in the middle. Germline CDR1 and CDR2: SGHVS and FQNEAQ. CDR3 length equals 18 residues. CDR3 residues: CASSPILRANRVHTEAFF. The CDR3 nucleotides read TGTGCCAGCAGCCCAATACTTAGGGCAAACAGGGTTCATACTGAAGCTTTCTTT. The variable domain in full, with the rest retrieved from reference TRBV7-8 and TRBJ1-1, is GAGVSQSPRYKVAKRGQDVALRCDPISGHVSLFWYQQALGQGPEFLTYFQNEAQLDKSGLPSDRFFAERPEGSVSTLKIQRTQQEDSAVYLCASSPILRANRVHTEAFFGQGTRLTVV.

This rearrangement joins TRBV19 to TRBJ2-7; 7 bases fit TRBD2. J lost 0 bases, V lost 3 bases, and 2 bases had no gene match. CDR3 length: 14 residues. Looked up from germline, CDR1 is LNHDA and CDR2 is SQIVND (reference sequence). The CDR3 sequence is CASSIGRSSYEQYF. CDR3 coding DNA: TGTGCCAGTAGTATCGGGAGGAGCTCCTACGAGCAGTACTTC.

V is TRBV12-5 and J is TRBJ1-3; D ambiguous. The CDR3 consists of 14 residues. The germline V gene encodes CDR1 LGHNT and CDR2 FRNRAP. V was cut by 7 bases and J by 0 bases, with 10 bases left in between. The CDR3 here is CASVLSGSGNTIYF. The CDR3 DNA reads as TGTGCTAGTGTTCTGAGTGGCTCTGGAAACACCATATATTTT.

This clone has a single count. J is TRBJ2-5 and V is TRBV6-5, with 8 bases aligning to TRBD1. The junction had 3 bases not matched to a gene; V was cut back by 5 bases and J by 4 bases. The CDR3 is 13 amino acids. Germline V gene lookup returns CDR1 MNHEY and CDR2 SVGAGI. This CDR3 reads CASSRDRGETQYF. The DNA for the CDR3 is TGTGCCAGCAGTCGCGACAGGGGAGAGACCCAGTACTTC.

V gene TRBV7-2 combines with J gene TRBJ2-1; D is undetermined. The CDR3 extends over 15 amino acids. Germline V gene data show CDR1 as SGHTA and CDR2 as FQGNSA. V was clipped by 2 bases and J by 0 bases, with 8 bases between them. CDR3 sequence reads: CASSLSPTSYNEQFF. CDR3 in DNA: TGTGCCAGCAGCTTATCCCCTACCTCCTACAATGAGCAGTTCTTC.

The chain recombines TRBV29-1 with TRBJ2-5; TRBD2 matches 7 bases. This CDR3 is built from 14 residues. CDR1 and CDR2 (germline): SQVTM, ANQGSEA. J was trimmed by 5 bases and V by 2 bases; bases with no gene match: 8. The chain's CDR3 is CSVERGSSKETQYF. CDR3 sequence (DNA): TGCAGCGTTGAACGCGGGAGTTCTAAGGAGACCCAGTACTTC.

The rearrangement links TRBV28 to TRBJ2-4; the match to TRBD2 covers 11 bases. In germline, CDR1 is MDHEN, CDR2 SYDVKM. CDR3 length: 15 amino acids. With 0 bases clipped from V and 9 bases from J, the junction kept 4 bases outside the gene matches. The CDR3 is CASSLWTSGNPIQYF. The CDR3 bases are TGTGCCAGCAGTTTATGGACTAGCGGGAATCCCATTCAGTACTTC.

The genes are TRBV5-1 and TRBJ1-1; D is unclear. The V and J ends lost 5 bases and 1 base respectively, with 12 bases between them. Germline loops: CDR1 SGHRS, CDR2 YFSETQ. The CDR3 loop spans 14 amino acids. As DNA, the CDR3 is TGCGCCAGCAGATTCATAGAGGGGAACACTGAAGCTTTCTTT. Its protein is CASRFIEGNTEAFF. The full variable domain, rest sourced from reference TRBV5-1 and TRBJ1-1, is KAGVTQTPRYLIKTRGQQVTLSCSPISGHRSVSWYQQTPGQGLQFLFEYFSETQRNKGNFPGRFSGRQFSNSRSEMNVSTLELGDSALYLCASRFIEGNTEAFFGQGTRLTVV.

This clone showed up just once. V gene TRBV7-2 combines with J gene TRBJ2-5, with 10 bases aligning to TRBD2. The CDR3 has 16 amino acids. The germline V gene has CDR1 SGHTA and CDR2 FQGNSA. Germline trimming cut 1 base from V and 5 bases from J; bases unmatched to any gene: 7. The CDR3 DNA sequence: TGTGCCAGCAGCTTAGGGGTAGCGGGAGGCGGTGAGACCCAGTACTTC. It specifies CASSLGVAGGGETQYF.

This clone showed up just once. The CDR3, as DNA: TGTGCCTGGAATGTAGCGGGAGCGGGAGAGACCCAGTACTTC. Amino acids: CAWNVAGAGETQYF. The genes are TRBV30 and TRBJ2-5, with 9 positions matching TRBD2. The CDR3 has 14 amino acids. J lost 4 bases, V lost 4 bases, and 7 bases had no gene match. Germline CDR1 and CDR2: GTSNPN and SVGIG (reference sequence).

The J gene is TRBJ2-1, the V gene TRBV29-1, with D possibly being TRBD1 (5 bases). This CDR3 region has 12 residues. Germline CDR1 reads SQVTM; CDR2 reads ANQGSEA. V lost 2 bases, J lost 7 bases, and 9 bases lay in between. CDR3 DNA sequence: TGCAGCGTTGAAAGGGGTCGAAATGAGCAGTTCTTC. It yields the protein CSVERGRNEQFF.

The chain couples TRBV19 to TRBJ1-2; 7 bases agree with TRBD1. J gave up 2 bases and V 6 bases, and 21 bases lay outside the gene matches. CDR3 size: 19 residues. CDR1 is LNHDA, CDR2 SQIVND, per germline (reference sequence). CDR3 residues: CASRRPPGQADGKNYGYTF. The CDR3 region has the DNA TGTGCCAGTAGGCGCCCCCCCGGACAGGCCGACGGAAAAAACTATGGCTACACCTTC.

This chain joins TRBV5-1 and TRBJ2-7; 7 bases align to TRBD1. Germline values: CDR1 SGHRS, CDR2 YFSETQ. After removal of 4 bases from V and 1 base from J, the junction contained 8 bases not matched to a gene. The CDR3 is 15 amino acids. In DNA form, the CDR3 reads TGCGCCAGCAGCCTTGGACAGGCAGGATCCTACGAGCAGTACTTC. It codes for CASSLGQAGSYEQYF.